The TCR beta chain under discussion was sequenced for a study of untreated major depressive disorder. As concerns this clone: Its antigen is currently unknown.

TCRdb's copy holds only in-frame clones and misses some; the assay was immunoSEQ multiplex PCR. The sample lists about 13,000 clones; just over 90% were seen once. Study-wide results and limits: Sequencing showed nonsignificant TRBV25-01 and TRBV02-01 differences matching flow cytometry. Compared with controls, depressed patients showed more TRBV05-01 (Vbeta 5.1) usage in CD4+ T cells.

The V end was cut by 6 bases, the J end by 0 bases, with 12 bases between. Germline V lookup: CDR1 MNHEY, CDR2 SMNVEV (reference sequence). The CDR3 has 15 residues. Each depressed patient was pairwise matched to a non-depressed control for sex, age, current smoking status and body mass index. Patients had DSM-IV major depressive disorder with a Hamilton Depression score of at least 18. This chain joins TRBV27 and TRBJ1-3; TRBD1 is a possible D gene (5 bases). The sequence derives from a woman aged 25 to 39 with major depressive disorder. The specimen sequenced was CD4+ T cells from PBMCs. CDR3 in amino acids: CASSRTLHSGNTIYF. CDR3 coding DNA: TGTGCCAGCAGCCGGACACTTCACTCTGGAAACACCATATATTTT.